Sequencing of this T cell receptor (beta chain) was carried out in a study of T cells in Graves' hyperthyroidism and ophthalmopathy. Across the study: Peripheral blood was secured at the point of initial diagnosis, before any treatment.

Amplified TCR beta CDR3 regions came from RNA transcripts. During a first-round RT-PCR of the TCR CDR3, the HTBI primer set was used. Each CDR3 protein is one row after TCRdb ran MiXCR on the multiplex PCR reads. Of fewer than 300,000 distinct CDR3 sequences listed, less than 30% are singletons. Predating any ophthalmopathy symptoms, the blood sample was taken at first hyperthyroidism diagnosis. Study-level findings and limits: In validation, the model predicted ophthalmopathy. These predictions came a median about 6.8 months before onset.

This clonotype appeared many times. Its antigen is not known. Trimming left V 11 bases short and J 8 bases short, with 21 bases between. CDR3 length: 13 amino acids. CDR1 is ENHRY, CDR2 SYGVKD, per germline. Sequences were obtained from blood. The chain links TRBV10-3 to TRBJ1-2; D not certain. This TCR was recovered from a man aged 40-49 years with Graves' hyperthyroidism that later progressed to Graves' ophthalmopathy. CDR3 nucleotides: TGTGCCGTCTCCCCGGGCTTCGAGGCCGGCTACACCTTC. This encodes CAVSPGFEAGYTF.